Here is one TCR beta chain with its context. Its antigen is not identified. Unique molecular identifiers were built into the TCR beta cDNA libraries. Input populations of roughly 0.9 to 10 million T cells gave rise to 500,000 to 600,000 cDNA molecules. TCRdb itself ran the PCR reads through MiXCR, one entry per CDR3 protein. The table shows hundreds of thousands of distinct CDR3 sequences, with about 40% occurring only once. The sample is drawn from a study of post-analysis software for immune sequencing data. Study-wide context: Included courses were relapsing-remitting and secondary progressive multiple sclerosis; progressive-relapsing multiple sclerosis was also included. Overall study results and limits: Significantly decreased normalized Chao1 diversity was recorded for multiple sclerosis patients relative to controls. Elevated frequency relative to controls characterized 4 or 5 TRBV segments in patients, TRBV5-6, TRBV5-1 and TRBV20-1 among them. Same-batch samples co-clustered strongly by F measure.

The CDR3 length is 15 residues. Between the trimmed V and J ends, which lost 5 bases and 0 bases, there was a span of 8 bases. From germline, CDR1 is SGHVS and CDR2 FNYEAQ. The sequenced sample consisted of blood. This clonotype originated in a girl aged 5 to 17 with multiple sclerosis. The V and J genes are TRBV7-6 and TRBJ2-6; perhaps TRBD1 as D (5 bases). CDR3 bases: TGTGCCAGCAGCCAAACAGGCTCTGGGGCCAACGTCCTGACTTTC. This encodes CASSQTGSGANVLTF.